Sequencing of this T cell receptor beta chain was carried out in a study of blood T cell repertoires in COVID-19. Study in general: Italy, Spain and the United States were the sources of the convalescent and acute COVID-19 samples.

Libraries were prepared by immunoSEQ multiplex PCR; TCRdb keeps only in-frame clonotypes and omits some of them. Among about 150,000 clones listed, approximately 90% were seen once. This CDR3 region has 12 residues. The germline V and J ends were trimmed by 4 bases and 5 bases, with 9 bases remaining between them. Germline V gene data show CDR1 as ENHRY and CDR2 as SYGVKD. The sample taken for sequencing was peripheral blood. This clonotype was sampled from a man between 18 and 29 years old with COVID-19, enrolled during active disease. The chain employs TRBV10-3 and TRBJ2-7; a weak D match, TRBD2 (5 bases). CDR3 residues: CAISVLGDEQYF. The CDR3 coding sequence is TGTGCCATCAGTGTTCTGGGAGACGAGCAGTACTTC.